The 26 T cell receptor beta chains below were found in one sample sequenced in a study of low-dose radiotherapy and immunotherapy resistance in tumors. TRAV- and TRBV-specific primers were used for first-strand cDNA, which covered alpha and beta chains. With a constant-region primer and a V-primer adapter, TCRs were subjected to around 20 PCR cycles of amplification. TCRdb passed the reads through MiXCR, listing each CDR3 protein once. The sample carries 30,000 or so distinct CDR3 sequences, around 54% recorded once. Time point noted: after trial treatment. This sample's treatment: LDRT plus nivolumab, ipilimumab, low-dose cyclophosphamide and aspirin (RACIN trial). Source: PBMCs, taken after low-dose radiotherapy plus immunotherapy. Receptors were obtained from a male donor with gallbladder cancer.

This sequence joins TRBV28 and TRBJ2-3; the D gene is possibly TRBD1 (6 bases). V gave up 6 bases and J gave up 0 bases, with 19 bases separating them. This CDR3 spans 17 amino acids. Per germline, CDR1 MDHEN and CDR2 SYDVKM. This chain's CDR3 is CASSRGQIFASTDTQYF. DNA for the CDR3: TGTGCCAGCAGCCGAGGACAGATTTTCGCTAGCACAGATACGCAGTATTTT.

This clonotype was counted at least ten times. The gene calls are TRBV29-1 and TRBJ2-5; 8 nucleotides match TRBD1. The CDR3 consists of 12 residues. After removal of 7 bases from V and 5 bases from J, the junction contained 6 bases not matched to a gene. Germline lookup yields CDR1 SQVTM and CDR2 ANQGSEA. The CDR3 protein is CSARQGYETQYF. The CDR3 coding sequence is TGCAGCGCTCGACAGGGGTATGAGACCCAGTACTTC.

Comments on this clonotype: The junction and the germline gene differ at one end; a read error may be behind it. The rearrangement uses TRBV6-6 and TRBJ2-2; D tentatively reads TRBD1 or TRBD2 (6 bases each). The CDR3 extends over 14 amino acids. CDR1 is MNHNY and CDR2 is SVGAGI in the germline V gene (reference sequence). DNA of the CDR3: TGTACCAGCACTGGGGGGCCCGGCACCGGGGAGCTGTTTTTT. This gives the protein CTSTGGPGTGELFF.

In its sample, this clonotype was seen many times. The chain is built from TRBV20-1 and TRBJ2-5, with 8 nucleotides matching TRBD2. CDR1 is DFQATT, CDR2 SNEGSKA, per germline (reference sequence). CDR3 length: 14 amino acids. V shed 7 bases, J shed 3 bases, and the junction held 10 bases outside the gene matches. For the CDR3, the DNA is TGCAGTGTTCCGAGCGGGGGCCTAAAAGAGACCCAGTACTTC. Encoded protein: CSVPSGGLKETQYF.

By sample fraction, this clonotype is medium-sized. The chain is built from TRBV2 and TRBJ2-1; 9 bases fit TRBD2. Germline values: CDR1 SNHLY, CDR2 FYNNEI. V lost 6 bases and J lost 12; bases outside the gene matches: 9. The CDR3 length is 13 residues. The CDR3 here is CASRGGGGAGQFF. The CDR3 region has the DNA TGTGCCAGCAGGGGAGGCGGGGGGGCCGGGCAGTTCTTC.

The chain joins TRBV30 to TRBJ2-1, with 9 bases aligning to TRBD2. Per the germline V gene, CDR1 is GTSNPN and CDR2 is SVGIG (reference sequence). The CDR3 loop spans 13 amino acids. The V segment lost 4 bases and the J segment 10 bases; nucleotides outside the gene matches: 8. The CDR3 nucleotides read TGTGCCTGGACAGGGCTAGCGGGACGGGAGCAGTTCTTC. Its translation is CAWTGLAGREQFF.

The V gene is TRBV14, the J gene TRBJ2-5; a weak D match, TRBD2 (6 bases). V lost 4 bases and J 4 bases, leaving 16 bases between the germline ends. In germline, CDR1 is SGHDN, CDR2 FVKESK. CDR3 length: 15 amino acids. CDR3: CASSLPGRGGETQYF. For the CDR3, the DNA is TGTGCCAGCAGCCTCCCGGGCCGGGGAGGAGAGACCCAGTACTTC.

The table lists this clonotype with a few counts. The V gene is TRBV6-2 or TRBV6-3, the J gene TRBJ2-2, with TRBD1 as a possible D gene (5 bases). The germline gives CDR1 MNHEY, CDR2 SVGEGT. This CDR3 has 13 amino acids. Trimming cost V 11 bases and J 6 bases, with 16 bases left between them. This chain's CDR3 is CAARRGIAGELFF. CDR3 DNA: TGTGCCGCCCGAAGGGGTATCGCCGGGGAGCTGTTTTTT.

This clonotype has ten or more counts. The chain is built from TRBV11-3 and TRBJ2-5; tentative D call: TRBD1 (6 bases). The germline gives CDR1 SGHNT, CDR2 YENEEA. V lost 4 bases and J 2 bases, leaving 11 bases between the germline ends. The CDR3 totals 14 residues. CDR3 protein: CASSSGAAQETQYF. The CDR3 coding sequence is TGTGCCAGCAGCTCAGGGGCGGCACAAGAGACCCAGTACTTC.

This clonotype was recorded at least ten times. This CDR3 is CASSYGLGREGGTEQFF. DNA for the CDR3: TGTGCCAGCAGTTACGGCCTGGGTAGGGAGGGTGGGACCGAGCAGTTCTTC. This chain joins TRBV6-2 or TRBV6-3 and TRBJ2-1; TRBD2 aligns across 7 bases. Losses at the gene ends were 2 bases for V and 10 bases for J; bases not matched to a gene: 17. The germline gives CDR1 MNHEY, CDR2 SVGEGT. This CDR3 region has 17 residues.

The chain is built from TRBV4-3 and TRBJ2-1, with D hard to call. Deletions cut 4 bases from V and 5 bases from J, with 12 bases between. The CDR3 runs 14 residues. Per the germline V gene, CDR1 is LGHNA and CDR2 is YSLEER. The CDR3 loop is CASSRQAFDNEQFF. DNA of the CDR3: TGCGCCAGCAGCCGGCAAGCCTTTGACAATGAGCAGTTCTTC.

The chain's CDR3 is CASSQAVGTAPATNEKLFF. The CDR3 coding sequence is TGCGCCAGCAGTCAAGCCGTCGGGACAGCACCCGCAACTAATGAAAAACTGTTTTTT. This chain connects TRBV23-1 to TRBJ1-4; 7 bases are shared with TRBD1. TRBV23-1 is filed as an ORF, its function uncertain. This CDR3 has 19 amino acids. J was trimmed by 0 bases and V by 2 bases; bases with no gene match: 12.

Only a few counts were recorded for this clonotype. A far larger clone is only one base removed, so a read error is likely. V usage is TRBV29-1 and J usage is TRBJ2-7; 8 bases align to TRBD1. V shed 8 bases and J 7 bases; nucleotides not matched to a gene: 10. This CDR3 has 12 residues. CDR1 and CDR2 from the germline V gene are SQVTM and ANQGSEA. In DNA, the CDR3 is TGCAGCTTTCCAGGGGGCTCTAATGAGCAGTACTTC. Protein product: CSFPGGSNEQYF.

The sample holds many counts of this clonotype. V is TRBV18 and J is TRBJ2-3; D ambiguous. Trimming took 3 bases from V and 2 from J, leaving 9 bases between them. The CDR3 consists of 14 residues. CDR1 is KGHSH, CDR2 LQKENI, per germline. CDR3 DNA: TGTGCCAGCTCACCCAGCGTCACCACAGATACGCAGTATTTT. Amino acid sequence: CASSPSVTTDTQYF.

This clonotype ranks as medium-sized (0.01 to 0.1%). The chain carries TRBV6-2 or TRBV6-3 and TRBJ1-5; D unresolved. Germline V gene sequence: CDR1 MNHEY, CDR2 SVGEGT. Trimming took off 5 bases at V and 0 bases at J, with 14 bases between the two ends. This CDR3 has 16 amino acids. CDR3 nucleotide sequence: TGTGCCAGCAGTGTCCTCGACTATAATAGCAATCAGCCCCAGCATTTT. It is translated as CASSVLDYNSNQPQHF.

With regard to this clonotype: This likely traces to a read error, being one base from a far larger clone. The chain joins TRBV20-1 to TRBJ2-7; possibly TRBD1 or TRBD2 for D (5 bases each). CDR1 and CDR2 from the germline V gene are DFQATT and SNEGSKA (reference sequence). The ends were cut back, 3 bases at V and 7 bases at J, with 31 bases in the middle. The CDR3 has 18 residues. The CDR3 region has the DNA TGCAGTGCTAGTGGGGCAGGGTCGAGGGGAAGCTCCTACAATGAGCAGTACTTC. It encodes CSASGAGSRGSSYNEQYF.

The rearrangement uses TRBV27 and TRBJ2-1; TRBD1 agrees at 7 bases. V lost 7 bases to trimming and J lost 2 bases; unmatched junction nucleotides: 2. CDR1 and CDR2 from the germline V gene are MNHEY and SMNVEV (reference sequence). This CDR3 has 13 amino acids. DNA of the CDR3: TGTGCCAGCAAACAGGGGACCTACAATGAGCAGTTCTTC. It codes for CASKQGTYNEQFF.

In its sample, this clonotype was seen a few times. The chain carries TRBV18 and TRBJ2-1; D is unclear. The CDR3 covers 14 residues. The V end lost 2 bases, the J end lost 6 bases, and 11 bases lay between the germline ends. CDR1 is KGHSH, CDR2 LQKENI, per germline. The CDR3 region is CASSPGSQANEQFF. The DNA for the CDR3 is TGTGCCAGCTCACCAGGGTCTCAGGCCAATGAGCAGTTCTTC.

About this clonotype: It is likely a read error: a sequence one base away is far more abundant. This chain links TRBV5-4 with TRBJ2-7; 8 nucleotides align to TRBD1. The germline gives CDR1 SGHNT, CDR2 YYREEE (reference sequence). The CDR3 is made up of 15 amino acids. The junction had 9 bases not matched to a gene; V was cut back by 0 bases and J by 7 bases. CDR3 in amino acids: CASSLGRGLYNEQYF. The CDR3 DNA sequence: TGTGCCAGCAGCTTGGGCAGGGGGCTCTACAATGAGCAGTACTTC.

This clonotype was picked up one time. The chain links TRBV6-2 or TRBV6-3 to TRBJ2-5; D is unresolved. V gave up 5 bases and J gave up 4 bases, with 20 bases separating them. The CDR3 totals 16 residues. Germline CDR1 reads MNHEY; CDR2 reads SVGEGT. The DNA for the CDR3 is TGTGCCAGCAGTGAAGTGCCAGTGGGCATTGGAGAGACCCAGTACTTC. Its protein product is CASSEVPVGIGETQYF.

The chain is built from TRBV5-1 and TRBJ2-7, with D unresolved. Germline CDR1 is SGHRS and CDR2 is YFSETQ. V dropped 2 bases and J dropped 4 bases, with 7 bases sitting between them. The CDR3 runs 12 residues. The CDR3 coding sequence is TGCGCCAGCAGCTTCGGGCCGTACGAGCAGTACTTC. Encoded protein: CASSFGPYEQYF.

Notes on this clonotype: This likely stems from a read error, as it lies one base from a far larger clone. The J gene is TRBJ2-7, the V gene TRBV11-2; D gene ambiguous. CDR1 and CDR2 from the germline V gene are SGHAT and FQNNGV. Trimming pared 1 base from V and 12 bases from J, leaving 16 bases between. This CDR3 comprises 13 residues. The CDR3: CASSLGQTSAGYF. In DNA form, the CDR3 reads TGTGCCAGCAGCTTAGGCCAGACTTCCGCAGGGTACTTC.

Points on this clonotype: The likely explanation is a read error, given a far larger clone one base away. This chain uses TRBV23-1 with TRBJ2-1, with 9 bases that match TRBD2. TRBV23-1 is placed among ORFs of uncertain function. J was trimmed by 10 bases and V by 4 bases; bases with no gene match: 29. The CDR3 covers 21 residues. The CDR3 DNA reads TGCGCCAGCAGTCCACAACTTGGTGGTAGCGGGAGTTCCTCCTATACAAACGAGCAGTTCTTC. Amino acids: CASSPQLGGSGSSSYTNEQFF.

This clonotype has just a few counts. The chain combines TRBV12-3 or TRBV12-4 with TRBJ1-1; D gene uncertain. V lost 5 bases and J lost 5, with 18 bases in between. The CDR3 totals 15 residues. The CDR3 region has the DNA TGTGCCAGCAGTCCGGACCGCGTTGGATGGACTGAAGCTTTCTTT. This translates into CASSPDRVGWTEAFF.

The V and J genes are TRBV27 and TRBJ2-7; 8 nucleotides agree with TRBD2. V shed 0 bases and J 1 base; nucleotides not matched to a gene: 5. This CDR3 spans 16 amino acids. The germline gives CDR1 MNHEY, CDR2 SMNVEV (reference sequence). CDR3 sequence: CASSLSSVAGSYEQYF. The DNA for the CDR3 is TGTGCCAGCAGTTTATCGTCGGTAGCGGGGTCCTACGAGCAGTACTTC.

V gene TRBV4-3 combines with J gene TRBJ2-7; D tentatively fits TRBD1 or TRBD2 (6 bases each). Germline V CDR1 and CDR2: LGHNA, YSLEER. CDR3 length: 14 amino acids. With 4 bases removed from V and 4 bases from J, the gap between germline ends came to 14 bases. Here the CDR3 reads CASSPPWGAYEQYF. The CDR3 region has the DNA TGCGCCAGCAGCCCCCCCTGGGGGGCTTACGAGCAGTACTTC.